This TCR beta chain was found in a study of T cell responses to AZD1222 COVID-19 vaccine. CDR3 size: 16 residues. The germline gives CDR1 MGHRA, CDR2 YSYEKL. V dropped 0 bases and J dropped 2 bases, with 12 bases sitting between them. This table comes from immunoSEQ multiplex PCR, and its TCRdb copy is limited to in-frame clones, with some not included. This table holds 90,000 to 140,000 clones, approximately 92% found once. The material sequenced was peripheral blood, taken 28 days after the second AZD1222 dose. The gene calls are TRBV4-1 and TRBJ2-3; D not resolved. The sequence came from an adult who received the AZD1222 COVID-19 vaccine. The CDR3 DNA is TGCGCCAGCAGCCAAGATCGGGTTAGACTCACAGATACGCAGTATTTT. Translated, it gives CASSQDRVRLTDTQYF.